The clone carrying this T cell receptor (beta chain) was seen only a few times. Its target is unknown. This entry is derived from a study of vaccination and CD4 T cells after COVID-19. Study overall: Overlapping SARS-CoV-2, HCoV-NL63, HCoV-OC43 and HCoV-229E spike peptides were used to stimulate cells. Points from the study as a whole: Convalescent patients saw a median approximately 90% of their reactive clones show up only after vaccination.

Scientists ran DNA taken from cultured CD4+ T cells through the Oncomine TCR Beta short-read assay for sequencing. TCRdb reprocessed the PCR reads via MiXCR and lists one record per CDR3 protein. The table shows under 20,000 distinct CDR3 sequences, with over 40% occurring only once. V dropped 1 base and J dropped 5; count of bases not matched to a gene: 9. Germline V gene sequence: CDR1 SGHNT, CDR2 YENEEA. CDR3 size: 16 residues. Treatment meaning: roughly 11-day PBMC culture with coronavirus spike peptide pools or control peptides (ViraFEST assay). Each well held roughly 2 million PBMCs in IL-2 (roughly 10 IU/ml) medium with about 10 ug/ml peptide pools.

The chain carries TRBV11-3 and TRBJ2-7, with 9 bases fitting TRBD2. This receptor was obtained from a human donor who had recovered from COVID-19. Source material: CD4+ T cells from blood, cultured in vitro. In DNA, the CDR3 is TGTGCCAGCAGCTTAGGGAGCGGGGGGACCCTGGACGAGCAGTACTTC. Translating it yields CASSLGSGGTLDEQYF.